This is a list of T cell receptor beta chains from one sample in a study of spatial heterogeneity in lung cancer. From the 5' RACE reads, TCRdb called clonotypes with MiXCR, one entry per CDR3 protein. The sample yields tens of thousands of distinct CDR3 sequences, approximately 12% seen once. Here the sequenced sample was PBMCs, taken at surgery. The receptors originated from a male donor with early-stage non-small cell lung cancer. Both conserved end residues are trimmed from each CDR3.

V,J,CDR3
TRBV11-1,TRBJ2-2,ASSGGLPGELF
TRBV12-3/TRBV12-4,TRBJ2-3,ASSLAGEGPDTQY
TRBV4-3,TRBJ1-1,ASSQDGSLSEAF
TRBV7-3,TRBJ2-3,ASSLMASGTSTDTQY
TRBV30,TRBJ2-1,AWSKIAGVLERF
TRBV12-3/TRBV12-4,TRBJ2-3,ASSRSGISTDTQY
TRBV6-2/TRBV6-3,TRBJ2-2,ASSAVGRNTGELF
TRBV12-3/TRBV12-4,TRBJ2-7,ASSSTGTSVYEQY
TRBV12-3/TRBV12-4,TRBJ2-2,ASSFAWAGELF
TRBV12-3/TRBV12-4,TRBJ2-5,ASSSAKETQY
TRBV4-1,TRBJ2-3,ASSLTWPASTDTQY
TRBV7-6,TRBJ1-5,ASSLGTRDQPQH
TRBV5-1,TRBJ1-1,ASRLGGVSTEAF